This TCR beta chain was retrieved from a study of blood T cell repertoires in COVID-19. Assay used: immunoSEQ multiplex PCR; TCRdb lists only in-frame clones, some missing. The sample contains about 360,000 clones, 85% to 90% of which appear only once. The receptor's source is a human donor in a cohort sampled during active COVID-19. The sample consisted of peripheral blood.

CDR3 protein: CAWTGWRENTGELFF. In DNA, the CDR3 is TGTGCCTGGACCGGCTGGAGGGAGAACACCGGGGAGCTGTTTTTT. This rearrangement joins TRBV30 to TRBJ2-2; D might be TRBD2 (6 bases). The V end lost 4 bases, the J end lost 1 base, and 13 bases lay between the germline ends. Germline-derived CDR1 and CDR2 are GTSNPN and SVGIG (reference sequence). CDR3 length: 15 amino acids.